Below, 15 T cell receptor beta chains from the same sample are listed, as sequenced in a study of blood T cell repertoires in COVID-19. Sequencing was performed with immunoSEQ multiplex PCR; in TCRdb, only in-frame clones are kept and a portion is missing. The data contain a few hundred thousand clones, more than 75% of them singletons. The sample was PBMCs or T cells enriched from blood (not recorded which). The receptors come from a woman between 18 and 29 years old who had recovered from COVID-19.

The chain uses TRBV6-1 and TRBJ2-7, with D maybe TRBD2 (6 bases). CDR3 length: 16 residues. The germline CDR1 and CDR2 sequences are MNHNS and SASEGT. V was pared by 1 base and J by 3 bases, with 16 bases between. In DNA, the CDR3 is TGTGCCAGCAGTGAAGAACTATCGGGACTGTTCTACGAGCAGTACTTC. As protein: CASSEELSGLFYEQYF.

The chain employs TRBV5-6 and TRBJ1-1; 8 positions match TRBD1. Germline V CDR1 and CDR2: SGHDT, YYEEEE. The CDR3 is made up of 16 amino acids. J lost 7 bases, V lost 0 bases, and 11 bases had no gene match. The chain's CDR3 is CASSLEAGGVGNEAFF. In nucleotides, the CDR3 is TGTGCCAGCAGCTTGGAGGCAGGGGGCGTAGGTAATGAAGCTTTCTTT.

The genes are TRBV29-1 and TRBJ2-1; 9 bases match TRBD2. Trimming removed 4 bases from V and 4 bases from J; junction bases left unmatched: 2. This CDR3 contains 13 residues. Germline V lookup: CDR1 SQVTM, CDR2 ANQGSEA. Here the CDR3 reads CSVVAGEYNEQFF. The CDR3, as DNA: TGCAGCGTTGTAGCGGGGGAGTACAATGAGCAGTTCTTC.

The chain links TRBV7-3 to TRBJ2-1; 8 bases are shared with TRBD2. Germline trimming cut 2 bases from V and 6 bases from J; bases unmatched to any gene: 9. CDR1 and CDR2 (germline): SGHTA, FQGTGA. The CDR3 sequence is 16 residues long. The CDR3 DNA is TGTGCCAGCAGCTTAGGCTTAGCGGGGTCTTTCAATGAGCAGTTCTTC. This sequence encodes CASSLGLAGSFNEQFF.

J is TRBJ1-2 and V is TRBV9, with 8 positions matching TRBD1. Trimming at V came to 6 bases and at J to 1 base, leaving 2 bases not matched to a gene. Germline V gene lookup returns CDR1 SGDLS and CDR2 YYNGEE. The CDR3 length is 13 residues. CDR3 sequence reads: CASNGQGNYGYTF. The DNA for the CDR3 is TGTGCCAGCAACGGACAGGGTAACTATGGCTACACCTTC. The full variable domain, its missing parts supplied by reference TRBV9 and TRBJ1-2, is DSGVTQTPKHLITATGQRVTLRCSPRSGDLSVYWYQQSLDQGLQFLIQYYNGEERAKGNILERFSAQQFPDLHSELNLSSLELGDSALYFCASNGQGNYGYTFGSGTRLTVV.

This clone was counted only a few times. V gene TRBV27 combines with J gene TRBJ2-1; 7 positions match TRBD2. V lost 5 bases, J lost 3 bases, and 7 bases stayed unmatched. The germline V gene has CDR1 MNHEY and CDR2 SMNVEV (reference sequence). The length of the CDR3 is 15 residues. The CDR3 DNA follows: TGTGCCAGCAGTCCCGTAGCGGGTGGCTACAATGAGCAGTTCTTC. Amino acid sequence: CASSPVAGGYNEQFF.

This chain joins TRBV5-6 and TRBJ1-3; D is unresolved. Germline V gene data show CDR1 as SGHDT and CDR2 as YYEEEE. V lost 0 bases to trimming and J lost 1 base, with 11 bases between them. The CDR3 is made up of 16 amino acids. This CDR3 reads CASSLGLASSGNTIYF. CDR3 nucleotide sequence: TGTGCCAGCAGCTTGGGACTGGCCTCATCTGGAAACACCATATATTTT.

This clone was counted once. V is TRBV7-6 and J is TRBJ2-1; D might be TRBD1 (6 bases). Trimming left V 5 bases short and J 3 bases short, with 8 bases between. The germline gives CDR1 SGHVS, CDR2 FNYEAQ. This CDR3 has 13 residues. The CDR3 DNA is TGTGCCAGCAGCAAACAGGGCTACAATGAGCAGTTCTTC. It is translated as CASSKQGYNEQFF. The full variable domain, with the rest looked up from reference TRBV7-6 and TRBJ2-1, is GAGVSQSPRYKVTKRGQDVALRCDPISGHVSLYWYRQALGQGPEFLTYFNYEAQQDKSGLPNDRFSAERPEGSISTLTIQRTEQRDSAMYRCASSKQGYNEQFFGPGTRLTVL.

The sample holds one count of this clone. The chain is built from TRBV10-3 and TRBJ1-1; D not resolved. The CDR3 consists of 15 residues. Germline values: CDR1 ENHRY, CDR2 SYGVKD. Trimming stripped 6 bases from V and 5 bases from J, with 19 bases between. This chain's CDR3 is CAISAVTLSDTEAFF. The CDR3 DNA is TGTGCCATCAGCGCTGTGACACTTTCGGATACTGAAGCTTTCTTT.

As DNA, the CDR3 is TGTGCCAGCAGTCGGACTAGCGGGGGGGTGAATGGAGAGACCCAGTACTTC. It yields the protein CASSRTSGGVNGETQYF. The V call is TRBV11-3, the J call TRBJ2-5, with 15 bases aligning to TRBD2. The CDR3 is 17 residues long. J gave up 4 bases and V 6 bases, and 9 bases lay outside the gene matches. Germline V gene data show CDR1 as SGHNT and CDR2 as YENEEA.

The CDR3 DNA is TGCGCCAGCAGCGTCAACAGGGACGAGCAGTACTTC. The encoded protein is CASSVNRDEQYF. The J gene is TRBJ2-7, the V gene TRBV5-1, with D possibly being TRBD1 (6 bases). The germline CDR1 and CDR2 sequences are SGHRS and YFSETQ. V lost 4 bases and J 5 bases, leaving 10 bases between the germline ends. The CDR3 spans 12 residues.

This chain connects TRBV21-1 to TRBJ2-3; the table's TRBD2 call for D was not verified on the DNA. TRBV21-1 is assigned pseudogene status. CDR3 length equals 14 residues. The CDR3 DNA is TGTGCCAAGGAGGTAGCGGTGTTAGCAGATACGCAGTATTTT. Protein: CAKEVAVLADTQYF.

The CDR3 coding sequence is TGCGCCAGCAGCTTGGAAGGGGGCACCGCTGAAGCTTTCTTT. Protein product: CASSLEGGTAEAFF. This chain connects TRBV5-1 to TRBJ1-1, with TRBD1 matching 7 bases. CDR1 is SGHRS and CDR2 is YFSETQ in the germline V gene. This CDR3 spans 14 amino acids. Trimming removed 0 bases from V and 6 bases from J; junction bases left unmatched: 5.

V usage is TRBV9 and J usage is TRBJ2-3; perhaps TRBD1 as D (5 bases). The V end was cut by 2 bases, the J end by 2 bases, with 12 bases between. CDR1 and CDR2 from the germline V gene are SGDLS and YYNGEE. The CDR3 extends over 15 amino acids. The CDR3 loop is CASSVSGLYTDTQYF. The CDR3 region has the DNA TGTGCCAGCAGCGTGTCAGGGCTTTACACAGATACGCAGTATTTT.

The chain employs TRBV18 and TRBJ1-3; D might be TRBD1 (5 bases). Germline V gene lookup returns CDR1 KGHSH and CDR2 LQKENI. V gave up 0 bases and J gave up 4 bases, with 10 bases separating them. CDR3 size: 15 residues. CDR3: CASSPPIAGGNTIYF. For the CDR3, the DNA is TGTGCCAGCTCACCACCGATCGCAGGGGGAAACACCATATATTTT.